This TCR beta chain was observed in a study of T cells in tuberculosis (dated by TCRdb to the late 2010s). At the level of the whole study: In the study, CD1B tetramers and high-throughput TCR immunosequencing were combined to characterize T cells specific for the mycobacterial lipid antigen glucose monomycolate (GMM). In a South African clinical cohort, IGRA-negative adolescents, IGRA-positive adolescents with latent tuberculosis and adults with active tuberculosis were compared, with roughly 10 people in each group. Study-level results and caveats: Smaller NN-distances were partly driven by shorter CDR3-alpha lengths in active tuberculosis patients, and statistical significance was not reached for the TCR-beta difference. Using GEM motif frequencies, a classifier achieved about 63% accuracy, whereas a classifier built on the diverse GMM-specific repertoire got to approximately 87% accuracy (AUROC 0.90). Clinical samples were selected based on the availability of cryopreserved specimens, with adults included as active tuberculosis cases and adolescents included as controls. Compared with IGRA-negative controls, TCR-alpha repertoires from active tuberculosis had smaller mean NN-distances to GMM-specific TCRs, which suggests that these TCRs underwent clonal expansion.

TCR libraries were generated with the immunoSEQ multiplex PCR assay, using TCR-beta and/or TCR-alpha/delta assays for each sample. The Illumina high-throughput platform was used to sequence the amplified TCR libraries. Concerning the study's data processing: Clustering and dimensionality reduction were performed using pairwise TCRdist distances among GMM-specific receptors from ex vivo sorted or in vitro expanded T cells. Each clinical repertoire received a mean NN-distance score, defined as the average TCRdist to the nearest 10% of tetramer-positive reference sequences. To compute GEM TCR motif frequency, the fraction of unique TCRs matching known GEM sequences by V/J usage and CDR3 length was calculated. Linear discriminant analysis with leave-one-out cross-validation, implemented in scikit-learn, was used to classify active tuberculosis. In TCRdb, the immuneACCESS table is reduced to in-frame sequences with V and J assigned. These tables do not hold every clone; where another copy was compared, an unresolved V gene accounts for under half, and the others remain unexplained. V and J calls and clone size come straight from that table; D and trimming were deduced from the DNA. The sample table holds 30,000 to 35,000 clones, of which nearly 97% were seen once. The ten biggest clones cover roughly 2.5% of the sample.

Concerning this clone itself: Its antigen target is currently unknown. No per-base quality is available; no much larger clone lies one base away.

At study entry, a tuberculin skin test and the QuantiFERON-TB GOLD In-Tube IGRA were used to screen adolescents for latent tuberculosis infection. Unsorted cryopreserved PBMC were immunosequenced, covering on average approximately 91,000 T cells per clinical donor. Eleven high schools in the Worcester region of the Western Cape, South Africa, served as enrollment sites for adolescents aged 12 to 18 years. Roughly ten M. tuberculosis-infected adolescents and roughly 10 uninfected adolescents were selected, with the two groups matched for age and sex. PBMC from adolescents were isolated by density centrifugation from freshly drawn heparinized blood and then cryopreserved. From the cysteine through the phenylalanine, the CDR3 covers 15 amino acids. Only the CDR3 part of the read is kept: 45 bases, read in frame from the first base. Via the germline V gene (reference sequence), CDR1 is SEHNR and CDR2 FQNEAQ. Clipping removes 2 bases from V and 5 bases from J, with 7 as the unmatched junction base count.

Sequences were obtained from PBMCs. The chain is encoded by TRBV7-9 joined to TRBJ2-3; TRBD2 fits 7 bases in the junction. This TCR was sampled from a donor aged 10 to 29 with latent tuberculosis or without tuberculosis infection. The CDR3: CASSLRGGSGDTQYF. The DNA reads TGTGCCAGCAGCTTAAGGGGAGGGAGTGGAGATACGCAGTATTTT.